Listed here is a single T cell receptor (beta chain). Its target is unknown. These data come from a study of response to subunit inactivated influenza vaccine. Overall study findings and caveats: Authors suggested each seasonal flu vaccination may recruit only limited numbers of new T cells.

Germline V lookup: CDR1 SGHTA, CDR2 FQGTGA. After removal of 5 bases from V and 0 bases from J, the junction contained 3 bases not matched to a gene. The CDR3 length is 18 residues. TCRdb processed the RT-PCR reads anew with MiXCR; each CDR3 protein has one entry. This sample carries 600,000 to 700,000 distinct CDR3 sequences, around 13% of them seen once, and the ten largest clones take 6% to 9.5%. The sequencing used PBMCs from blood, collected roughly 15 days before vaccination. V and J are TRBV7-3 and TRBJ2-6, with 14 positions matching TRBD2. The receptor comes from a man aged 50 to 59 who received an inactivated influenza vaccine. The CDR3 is CASSMTSGRASGANVLTF. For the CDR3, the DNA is TGTGCCAGCAGCATGACTAGCGGGAGGGCCTCTGGGGCCAACGTCCTGACTTTC.